The following is a T cell receptor beta chain sequence with its context. Its antigen is still unknown. With 3 bases removed from V and 0 bases from J, the gap between germline ends came to 1 base. CDR3 size: 13 residues. Germline lookup yields CDR1 SGDLS and CDR2 YYNGEE. The source of the sample is a study of human T cells and chemical hapten exposure. Study findings and constraints: Alopecia affected the donors, so their immune response may differ from healthy people's. Once DPC sensitization occurred, TCRs above 1 in 1000 frequency showed no change. Against controls, expanded TCRs gave rise to significantly more large CDR3 similarity clusters.

Single cDNA molecules in the library carried unique molecular identifiers attached during preparation. TCRdb reprocessed the RACE reads via MiXCR and lists one record per CDR3 protein. This sample has about 85,000 distinct CDR3 sequences; more than 9% occur once, and the top ten carry more than 1.5%. Indicated time point: patch test 2, 6 weeks after DPC sensitization. Noted treatment: therapeutic diphenylcyclopropenone sensitization with weekly scalp DPC. The input for sequencing was whole blood, taken in connection with sensitization to the hapten diphenylcyclopropenone (DPC). The receptor comes from a young man with alopecia areata. Some clones in this sample may be carry-over from other donors' samples. The chain links TRBV9 to TRBJ2-6; D is unresolved. This chain's CDR3 is CASSGSGANVLTF. CDR3 bases: TGTGCCAGCAGCGGCTCTGGGGCCAACGTCCTGACTTTC. The variable domain in full, completed from reference TRBV9 and TRBJ2-6, reads DSGVTQTPKHLITATGQRVTLRCSPRSGDLSVYWYQQSLDQGLQFLIQYYNGEERAKGNILERFSAQQFPDLHSELNLSSLELGDSALYFCASSGSGANVLTFGAGSRLTVL.